The T cell receptor (beta chain) described here comes from a study of shared clonotypes between healthy human individuals (dated by TCRdb to 2018 to 2021). Background on the whole study: A couple of women and a few men aged 18 to 49 years were included in the cohort. Per donor, leukapheresis produced somewhere between about 0.85 and 10 billion PBMCs. Libraries were prepared and TCR repertoires were sequenced by different laboratories using diverse techniques, in order to increase sequencing depth and limit assay-specific biases. Per donor, three plates each were used for CD4 naive and CD4 memory, two for CD8 naive, and one for CD8 memory. Blood TCR repertoires of about five healthy adults were deeply sequenced to estimate repertoire size and the extent of clonotype sharing between individuals.

Donors were healthy HIV-negative adults with no recently reported acute infections or vaccinations. Every donor was a Caucasian adult living in Nashville, Tennessee, USA. CD4+ T cells were enriched through magnetic negative selection, after which naive cells were positively selected on CD45RA and the remaining negative fraction served as the memory subset. After blood collection by leukapheresis, PBMCs were isolated using Ficoll-Histopaque density gradient centrifugation and then cryopreserved in the vapor phase of liquid nitrogen. Analytical flow cytometry was used to check the purity and quantity of each magnetically sorted T cell population. Each sorted fraction had its genomic DNA isolated and then quantified by UV absorbance on a Nanodrop 2000c. Trimming leaves V shorter by 5 bases and J shorter by 0 bases, with the junction holding 5 bases beyond the gene matches. CDR1 is given as LNHDA and CDR2 as SQIVND, both from the germline V gene (reference sequence). The CDR3 covers 16 residues, taking in both the cysteine and the phenylalanine. Only CDR3 DNA is held: 48 bases, read in frame from base 1.

This clone was observed a single time. Its antigen is still unknown. Base qualities are not at hand, and no much larger clone is one base apart. Study-wide findings and limitations: Sampling was restricted to blood, and TCR repertoires in tissues likely differ from the TCR repertoires found in blood. Compared with non-shared clonotypes, the clonotypes found in all four sorted-subset donors had higher generation probabilities. When several donors were compared, the shared fraction of clonotypes was around 4.6% for naive CD4, over 3% for naive CD8, about 2.5% for memory CD4, and approximately 0.4% for memory CD8. Because the study included a small number of donors, the genetic and exposure-history diversity represented was limited. Pairwise subsampling led to the expectation that sequencing depth would affect the degree of clonotype sharing among donors. Even with the large sequencing depth, rarefaction of the sorted-subset datasets indicated that sequencing was incomplete. Naive subsets generally had larger estimated clonotype richness than memory subsets did.

TCR CDR3 regions were amplified from genomic DNA by multiplex PCR using the deep immunoSEQ assay. Extracted genomic DNA from each cell subset was spread evenly across all wells of several immunoSEQ 96-well plates, with each plate serving as a replicate. For sorted subsets, around 200 ng genomic DNA, equal to about 30,000 T cell genomes, was loaded into each replicate PCR. Purified libraries were measured with a Qubit 3.0 fluorometer, size-checked on a Bioanalyzer 2100, and measured again with the KAPA Library Quantification kit. Every immunoSEQ 96-well plate was sequenced on a separate single-read 150-cycle Illumina NextSeq 550 flow cell. The paper's data handling went like this. Because only junctional sequences without quality scores were contained in the immunoSEQ output, filtering matching that applied to full-length reads could not be performed. To assign V/J genes and CDR3, sequences were annotated using PyIR, a Python wrapper for IgBLAST v1.9, with IMGT germline references. Reads were filtered out if the reads had weak V/J assignments (E-value above 1e-6), no CDR3, stop codons, out-of-frame junctions, or ambiguous translated residues. V3J clonotypes were defined as sequences sharing an identical inferred V gene, J gene, and CDR3 amino acid sequence. Percentage overlap between repertoires was computed as shared unique clonotypes divided by the size of the smaller repertoire. Three approaches were used to assess repertoire richness: RTK rarefaction, the Chao1 estimator, and Recon v2.1 estimates of unobserved clonotypes. Generation probabilities for all TCRbeta clonotypes obtained by the gDNA method from a few donors were computed using OLGA. As stored in TCRdb, this immuneACCESS dataset retains in-frame rearrangements with V and J assigned. A fraction of the clones does not appear; measured against another copy, unresolved V genes explain less than half of the discrepancy, and the remainder lacks a known reason. The V and J calls and the clone size are those of that table, but D and trimming were determined from the DNA. This sample holds 950,000 to 1,100,000 clones; 75% were observed only once. The ten largest clonotypes hold approximately 1.5% of the sample.

Rearrangement joined TRBV19 to TRBJ2-2; 8 junctional bases match TRBD2. The sequence was obtained from a man between 18 and 35 years old in good health. Material: memory CD4+ T cells sorted from blood. Sample cell subset or site, as interpreted from the label and publication: CD45RA-negative fraction. This receptor has the CDR3 CASSPRGGSNTGELFF. The bases read TGTGCCAGTAGTCCCCGGGGGGGTTCGAACACCGGGGAGCTGTTTTTT.